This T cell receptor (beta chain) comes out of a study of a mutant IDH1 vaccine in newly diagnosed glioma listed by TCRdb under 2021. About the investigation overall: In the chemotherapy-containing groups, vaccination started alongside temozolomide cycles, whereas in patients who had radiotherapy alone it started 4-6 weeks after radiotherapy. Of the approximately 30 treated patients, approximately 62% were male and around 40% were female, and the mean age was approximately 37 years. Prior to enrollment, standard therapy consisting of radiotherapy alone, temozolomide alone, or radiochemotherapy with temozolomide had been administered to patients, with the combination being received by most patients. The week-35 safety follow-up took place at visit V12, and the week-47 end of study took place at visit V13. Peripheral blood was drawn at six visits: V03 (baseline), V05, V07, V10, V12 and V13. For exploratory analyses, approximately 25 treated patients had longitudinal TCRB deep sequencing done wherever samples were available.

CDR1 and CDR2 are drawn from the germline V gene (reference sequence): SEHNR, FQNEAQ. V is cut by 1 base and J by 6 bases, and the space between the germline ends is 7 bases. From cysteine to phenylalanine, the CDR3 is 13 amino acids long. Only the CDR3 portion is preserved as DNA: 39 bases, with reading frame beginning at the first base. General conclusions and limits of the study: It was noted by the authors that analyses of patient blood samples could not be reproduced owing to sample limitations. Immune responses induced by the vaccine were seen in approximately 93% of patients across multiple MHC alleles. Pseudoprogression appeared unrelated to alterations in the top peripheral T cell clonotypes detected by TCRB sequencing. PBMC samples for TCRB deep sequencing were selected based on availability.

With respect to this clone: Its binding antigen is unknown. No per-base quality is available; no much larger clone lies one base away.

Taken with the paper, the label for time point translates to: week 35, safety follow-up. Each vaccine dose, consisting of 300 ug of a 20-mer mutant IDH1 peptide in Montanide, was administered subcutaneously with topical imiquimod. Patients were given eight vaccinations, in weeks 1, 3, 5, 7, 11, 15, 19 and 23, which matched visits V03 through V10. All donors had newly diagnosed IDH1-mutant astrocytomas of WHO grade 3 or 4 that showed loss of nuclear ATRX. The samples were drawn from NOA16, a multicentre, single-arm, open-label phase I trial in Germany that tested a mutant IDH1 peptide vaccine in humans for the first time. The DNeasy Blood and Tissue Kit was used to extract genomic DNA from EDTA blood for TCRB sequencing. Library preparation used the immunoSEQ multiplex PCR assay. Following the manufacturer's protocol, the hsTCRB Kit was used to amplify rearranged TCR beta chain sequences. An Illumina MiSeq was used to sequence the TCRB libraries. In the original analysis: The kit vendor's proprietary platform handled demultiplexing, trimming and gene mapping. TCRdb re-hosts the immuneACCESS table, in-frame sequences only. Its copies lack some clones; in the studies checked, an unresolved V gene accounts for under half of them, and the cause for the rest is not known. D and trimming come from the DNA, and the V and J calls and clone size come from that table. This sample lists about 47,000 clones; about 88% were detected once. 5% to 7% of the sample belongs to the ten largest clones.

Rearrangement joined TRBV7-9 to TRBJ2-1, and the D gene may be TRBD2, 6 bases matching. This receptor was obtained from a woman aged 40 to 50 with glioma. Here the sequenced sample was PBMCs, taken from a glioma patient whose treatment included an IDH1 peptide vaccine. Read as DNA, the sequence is TGTGCCAGCAGCTTAGAGGGAGGCAATGAGCAGTTCTTC. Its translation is CASSLEGGNEQFF. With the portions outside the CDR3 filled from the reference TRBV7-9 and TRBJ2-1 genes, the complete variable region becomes DTGVSQNPRHKITKRGQNVTFRCDPISEHNRLYWYRQTLGQGPEFLTYFQNEAQLEKSRLLSDRFSAERPKGSFSTLEIQRTEQGDSAMYLCASSLEGGNEQFFGPGTRLTVL.